These 10 T cell receptor beta chains share one sample of origin, sequenced in a study of T cell responses to AZD1222 COVID-19 vaccine. Assay used: immunoSEQ multiplex PCR; TCRdb lists only in-frame clones, some missing. Counted here are about 100,000 clones, around nine tenths occurring once; the ten biggest clones make up about a sixth. This specimen consisted of peripheral blood, obtained on day 0 of AZD1222 vaccination. These receptors all come from an adult in good health.

V is TRBV4-1 and J is TRBJ1-1, with a weak D call TRBD1 (6 bases). Germline V gene sequence: CDR1 MGHRA, CDR2 YSYEKL. Trimming left V 5 bases short and J 1 base short, with 14 bases between. The CDR3 is 15 amino acids. The CDR3 region has the DNA TGCGCCAGCAGCACCTGGACAGACAGGAACACTGAAGCTTTCTTT. This translates into CASSTWTDRNTEAFF.

The chain combines TRBV5-1 with TRBJ2-7; the D gene is possibly TRBD2 (6 bases). CDR1 is SGHRS, CDR2 YFSETQ, per germline. V was trimmed by 0 bases and J by 3 bases, leaving 22 bases between them. This CDR3 has 18 amino acids. DNA for the CDR3: TGCGCCAGCAGCTTGGGGGGGACTTCGAGCGGGTCTCTCTACGAGCAGTACTTC. This encodes CASSLGGTSSGSLYEQYF.

The rearrangement links TRBV10-3 to TRBJ1-3; 8 bases fit TRBD1. The germline V gene encodes CDR1 ENHRY and CDR2 SYGVKD. J gave up 7 bases and V 0 bases, and 5 bases lay outside the gene matches. The CDR3 runs to 15 residues. The CDR3 bases are TGTGCCATCAGTGAGTCGAGGACAGGGAGGAACACCATATATTTT. This encodes CAISESRTGRNTIYF.

The rearrangement links TRBV5-1 to TRBJ2-1, with D uncertain. V lost 0 bases to trimming and J lost 0 bases, with 7 bases between them. CDR3 length: 15 residues. Germline-derived CDR1 and CDR2 are SGHRS and YFSETQ. CDR3: CASSLEVSSYNEQFF. CDR3 sequence (DNA): TGCGCCAGCAGCTTGGAGGTTAGCTCCTACAATGAGCAGTTCTTC.

The chain employs TRBV30 and TRBJ1-2; maybe TRBD1 (6 bases). Deletions cut 3 bases from V and 5 bases from J, with 25 bases between. CDR3 length equals 17 residues. Germline CDR1 is GTSNPN and CDR2 is SVGIG (reference sequence). In nucleotides, the CDR3 is TGTGCCTGGAGGATGTCCGTAGCAGGGGATATCCAATATGGCTACACCTTC. This codes for CAWRMSVAGDIQYGYTF.

The chain couples TRBV6-5 to TRBJ2-2; 8 positions match TRBD1. Germline V lookup: CDR1 MNHEY, CDR2 SVGAGI. The V segment lost 8 bases and the J segment 6 bases; nucleotides outside the gene matches: 5. This CDR3 comprises 13 residues. The chain's CDR3 is CASGQGTPGELFF. CDR3 DNA: TGTGCCAGCGGACAGGGCACACCCGGGGAGCTGTTTTTT.

The chain carries TRBV3-1 (or the pseudogene TRBV3-2) and TRBJ2-7; no reliable D call. CDR3 size: 12 residues. Trimming left V 1 base short and J 4 bases short, with 5 bases between. The germline CDR1 and CDR2 sequences are LGHDT and YNNKEL (reference sequence). CDR3 bases: TGTGCCAGCAGCCAAGGCCCGTACGAGCAGTACTTC. It codes for CASSQGPYEQYF.

This sequence joins TRBV4-1 and TRBJ1-1; D call uncertain. V was pared by 0 bases and J by 0 bases, with 11 bases between. Germline CDR1 reads MGHRA; CDR2 reads YSYEKL. The CDR3 consists of 16 residues. In DNA form, the CDR3 reads TGCGCCAGCAGCCAAGATCTGGGTAATCTGAACACTGAAGCTTTCTTT. It specifies CASSQDLGNLNTEAFF.

On this clone: Other DNA sequences in the same sample also yield this CDR3. The V gene is TRBV27, the J gene TRBJ1-2; perhaps TRBD1 as D (5 bases). The CDR3 length is 14 residues. Germline CDR1 reads MNHEY; CDR2 reads SMNVEV (reference sequence). The V end lost 5 bases, the J end lost 3 bases, and 13 bases lay between the germline ends. CDR3 loop: CASSPGRNYYGYTF. DNA of the CDR3: TGTGCCAGCAGTCCGGGACGGAATTACTATGGCTACACCTTC.

There are a few counts of this clone. The V gene is TRBV9, the J gene TRBJ1-4, with 8 positions matching TRBD1. Losses at the gene ends were 2 bases for V and 4 bases for J; bases not matched to a gene: 7. The germline V gene has CDR1 SGDLS and CDR2 YYNGEE. The CDR3 has 16 amino acids. CDR3 DNA: TGTGCCAGCAGCGTGTCTCAGGGGGCCTATAATGAAAAACTGTTTTTT. Protein sequence: CASSVSQGAYNEKLFF.